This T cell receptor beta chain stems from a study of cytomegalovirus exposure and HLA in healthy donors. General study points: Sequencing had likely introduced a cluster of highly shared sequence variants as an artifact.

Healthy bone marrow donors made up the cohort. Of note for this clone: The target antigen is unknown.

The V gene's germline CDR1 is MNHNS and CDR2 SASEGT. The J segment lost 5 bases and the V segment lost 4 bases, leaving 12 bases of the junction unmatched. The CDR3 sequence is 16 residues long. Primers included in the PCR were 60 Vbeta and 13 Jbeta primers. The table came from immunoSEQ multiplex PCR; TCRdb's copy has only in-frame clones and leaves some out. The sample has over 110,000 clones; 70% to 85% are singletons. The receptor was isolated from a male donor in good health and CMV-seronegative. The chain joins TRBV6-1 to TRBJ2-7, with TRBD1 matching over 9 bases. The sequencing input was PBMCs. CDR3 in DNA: TGTGCCAGCAGTGGGGGCCTGGGACAGGGCAAAAACGAGCAGTACTTC. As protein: CASSGGLGQGKNEQYF.